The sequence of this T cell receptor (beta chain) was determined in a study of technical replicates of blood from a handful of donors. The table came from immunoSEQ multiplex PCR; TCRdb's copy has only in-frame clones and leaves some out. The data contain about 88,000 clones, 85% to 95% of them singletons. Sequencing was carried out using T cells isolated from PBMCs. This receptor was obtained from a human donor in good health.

CDR3 nucleotide sequence: TGTGCCAGCAGCCAACTACCCAGTGGGAGCGGGAGGGAAGAGACCCAGTACTTC. Its protein is CASSQLPSGSGREETQYF. The chain couples TRBV7-2 to TRBJ2-5; 10 nucleotides agree with TRBD2. Germline loops: CDR1 SGHTA, CDR2 FQGNSA. This CDR3 has 18 amino acids. V lost 5 bases, J lost 3 bases, and 15 bases stayed unmatched.